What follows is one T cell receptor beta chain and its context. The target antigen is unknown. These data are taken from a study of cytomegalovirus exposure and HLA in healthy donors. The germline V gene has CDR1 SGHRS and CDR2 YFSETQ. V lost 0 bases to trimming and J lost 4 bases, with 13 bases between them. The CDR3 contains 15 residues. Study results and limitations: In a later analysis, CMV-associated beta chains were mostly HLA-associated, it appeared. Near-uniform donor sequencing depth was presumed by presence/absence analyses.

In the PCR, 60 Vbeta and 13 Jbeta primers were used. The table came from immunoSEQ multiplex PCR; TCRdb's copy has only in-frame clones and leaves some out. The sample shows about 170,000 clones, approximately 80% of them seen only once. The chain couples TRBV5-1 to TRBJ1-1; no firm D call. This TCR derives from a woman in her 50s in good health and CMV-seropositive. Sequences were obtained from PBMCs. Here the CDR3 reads CASSLEVGGSTEAFF. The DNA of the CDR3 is TGCGCCAGCAGCTTGGAGGTGGGAGGAAGCACTGAAGCTTTCTTT.